The 5 T cell receptor beta chains presented below share a single source sample, sequenced in a study of control samples from healthy donors and cancer patients. Generated by immunoSEQ multiplex PCR, the TCRdb table keeps only in-frame clones and is missing some. The sample yields around 100,000 clones, 80% to 95% seen once. The sequenced sample consisted of blood. The receptors stem from a human donor in good health. The donor label of this sample is uncertain.

The rearrangement uses TRBV7-9 and TRBJ1-6; 9 nucleotides agree with TRBD1. The CDR3 has 16 amino acids. Trimming took 3 bases from V and 7 from J; bases not matched to a gene: 7. Germline V gives CDR1 SEHNR, CDR2 FQNEAQ (reference sequence). CDR3 amino acids: CASSFSYRGRNSPLHF. In DNA, the CDR3 is TGTGCCAGCAGCTTCAGCTACAGGGGGCGGAATTCACCCCTCCACTTT.

The chain recombines TRBV6-1 with TRBJ2-3, with 7 bases lining up with TRBD2. The CDR3 contains 15 residues. Germline CDR1 is MNHNS and CDR2 is SASEGT. The trim removed 2 bases at V and 5 bases at J, leaving 7 bases unmatched. CDR3 bases: TGTGCCAGCAGTGAATTCGGCGGGGGTGGAGATACGCAGTATTTT. Its protein product is CASSEFGGGGDTQYF.

The chain recombines TRBV5-4 with TRBJ1-6; D is undetermined. Trimming removed 4 bases from V and 7 bases from J, with 9 bases in between. The V gene's germline CDR1 is SGHNT and CDR2 YYREEE (reference sequence). CDR3 size: 13 residues. CDR3 sequence (DNA): TGTGCCAGCAGCGGGATTCCAAATTCACCCCTCCACTTT. Protein product: CASSGIPNSPLHF.

With regard to this clone: The junction departs from the called germline gene at one end, perhaps through a read error. This rearrangement joins TRBV5-1 to TRBJ1-1; TRBD1 aligns across 7 bases. Germline CDR1 reads SGHRS; CDR2 reads YFSETQ. CDR3 length equals 15 residues. The CDR3 DNA is TGCGCCAGCAGTTTGGGACAGCTAGTGAACACTGAAGCTTTCTTT. It is translated as CASSLGQLVNTEAFF.

This chain links TRBV3-1 (or the pseudogene TRBV3-2) with TRBJ2-7; 10 bases align to TRBD2. The CDR3 is 16 amino acids. Germline V gene data show CDR1 as LGHDT and CDR2 as YNNKEL (reference sequence). V shed 5 bases and J 7 bases; nucleotides not matched to a gene: 14. The CDR3 DNA reads TGTGCCAGCAGCACGACGGGAGCGGGGGGGCCTCGAGAGCAGTACTTC. Encoded protein: CASSTTGAGGPREQYF.